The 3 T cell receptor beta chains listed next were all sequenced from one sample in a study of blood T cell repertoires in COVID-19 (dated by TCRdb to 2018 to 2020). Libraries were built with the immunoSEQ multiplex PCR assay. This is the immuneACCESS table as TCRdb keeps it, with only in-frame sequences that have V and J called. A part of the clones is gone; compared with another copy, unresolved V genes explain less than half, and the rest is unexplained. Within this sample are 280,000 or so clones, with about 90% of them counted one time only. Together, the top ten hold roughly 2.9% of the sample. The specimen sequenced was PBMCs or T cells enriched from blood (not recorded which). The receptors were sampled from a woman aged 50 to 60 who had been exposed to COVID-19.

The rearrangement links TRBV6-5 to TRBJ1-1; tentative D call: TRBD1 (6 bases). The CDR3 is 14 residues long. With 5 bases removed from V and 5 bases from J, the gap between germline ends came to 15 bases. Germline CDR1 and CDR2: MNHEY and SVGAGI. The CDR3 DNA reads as TGTGCCAGCAGTCCCGGGACAAGCATAACTGAAGCTTTCTTT. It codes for CASSPGTSITEAFF.

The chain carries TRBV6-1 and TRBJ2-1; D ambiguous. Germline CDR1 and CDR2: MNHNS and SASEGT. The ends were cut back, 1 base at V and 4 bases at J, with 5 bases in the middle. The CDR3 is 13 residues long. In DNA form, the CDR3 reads TGTGCCAGCAGTGAAGTCAAATACAATGAGCAGTTCTTC. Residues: CASSEVKYNEQFF.

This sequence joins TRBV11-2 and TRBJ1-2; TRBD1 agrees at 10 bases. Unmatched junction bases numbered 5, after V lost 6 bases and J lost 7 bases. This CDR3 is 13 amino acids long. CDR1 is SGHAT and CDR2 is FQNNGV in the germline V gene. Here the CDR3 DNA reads TGTGCCAGCAGTCCGGGACAGGGGTTTGGCTACACCTTC. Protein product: CASSPGQGFGYTF. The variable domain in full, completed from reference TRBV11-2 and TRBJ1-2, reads EAGVAQSPRYKIIEKRQSVAFWCNPISGHATLYWYQQILGQGPKLLIQFQNNGVVDDSQLPKDRFSAERLKGVDSTLKIQPAKLEDSAVYLCASSPGQGFGYTFGSGTRLTVV.